Listed below are T cell receptor beta chains from one sample, sequenced in a study of glioma-infiltrating T cells after dendritic cell vaccination. Repertoires were generated with immunoSEQ multiplex PCR, while TCRdb's copy carries only in-frame clones and drops some. This sample has approximately 50,000 clones, with about 83% found just once. Sequenced material: blood, taken after dendritic cell vaccination. These receptors originate from a human donor with glioblastoma. The CDR3 runs from the conserved cysteine through the conserved F or W. The D gene is left open where the match is weak. Only some rows state a clone size, as once, few, many or a class for expanded clones.

size: NA
V: TRBV30
J: TRBJ2-3
D: TRBD1
length: 15
CDR3: CAWKEGGFGTDTQYF
DNA: TGTGCCTGGAAGGAAGGGGGCTTCGGCACAGATACGCAGTATTTT

size: NA
V: TRBV7-6
J: TRBJ2-5
D: NA
length: 15
CDR3: CASSPMERVSETQYF
DNA: TGTGCCAGCAGCCCTATGGAGCGGGTTTCAGAGACCCAGTACTTC

size: NA
V: TRBV27
J: TRBJ1-5
D: NA
length: 14
CDR3: CAPYGQHSNQPQHF
DNA: TGTGCCCCGTATGGGCAGCATAGCAATCAGCCCCAGCATTTT

size: NA
V: TRBV7-2
J: TRBJ1-2
D: TRBD1
length: 16
CDR3: CASSLGATGQSYGYTF
DNA: TGTGCCAGCAGCTTAGGGGCTACGGGACAGAGCTATGGCTACACCTTC

size: NA
V: TRBV7-2
J: TRBJ2-7
D: TRBD1
length: 15
CDR3: CASSPGGQGAYEQYF
DNA: TGTGCCAGCAGCCCCGGAGGCCAGGGGGCCTACGAGCAGTACTTC

size: NA
V: TRBV11-3
J: TRBJ1-1
D: TRBD1
length: 15
CDR3: CASSQGTGRNTEAFF
DNA: TGTGCCAGCAGCCAGGGGACAGGGAGGAACACTGAAGCTTTCTTT

size: once
V: TRBV5-1
J: TRBJ2-7
D: TRBD1
length: 16
CDR3: CASSSDGTGDSYEQYF
DNA: TGCGCCAGCAGTTCCGACGGGACAGGGGATTCCTACGAGCAGTACTTC

size: once
V: TRBV9
J: TRBJ1-4
D: TRBD1
length: 14
CDR3: CASSQGQVNEKLFF
DNA: TGTGCCAGCAGCCAAGGACAGGTTAATGAAAAACTGTTTTTT

size: once
V: TRBV9
J: TRBJ2-7
D: NA
length: 14
CDR3: CASSPEGGAYEQYF
DNA: TGTGCCAGCAGCCCCGAAGGGGGAGCCTACGAGCAGTACTTC

size: NA
V: TRBV30
J: TRBJ2-2
D: NA
length: 17
CDR3: CAWSRMVAGANTGELFF
DNA: TGTGCCTGGAGTCGGATGGTGGCAGGGGCGAACACCGGGGAGCTGTTTTTT

size: NA
V: TRBV18
J: TRBJ2-1
D: TRBD2
length: 16
CDR3: CASSNQGGPTYNEQFF
DNA: TGTGCCAGCTCTAACCAGGGAGGGCCCACCTACAATGAGCAGTTCTTC

size: NA
V: TRBV7-2
J: TRBJ1-5
D: NA
length: 15
CDR3: CASSLTGTSNQPQHF
DNA: TGTGCCAGCAGCTTGACAGGTACGAGCAATCAGCCCCAGCATTTT

size: few
V: TRBV7-2
J: TRBJ1-2
D: TRBD1
length: 17
CDR3: CASSRPEPGQGAYGYTF
DNA: TGTGCCAGCAGCCGACCTGAGCCGGGACAGGGTGCCTATGGCTACACCTTC

size: NA
V: TRBV4-1
J: TRBJ2-5
D: NA
length: 15
CDR3: CASSQVDTLQETQYF
DNA: TGCGCCAGCAGCCAAGTAGACACCTTACAGGAGACCCAGTACTTC

size: NA
V: TRBV27
J: TRBJ1-5
D: TRBD1
length: 16
CDR3: CARCRDSCSSNQPQHF
DNA: TGTGCCCGATGTAGGGACAGCTGCTCTAGCAATCAGCCCCAGCATTTT

size: NA
V: TRBV7-2
J: TRBJ1-5
D: NA
length: 15
CDR3: CASSPQGISNQPQHF
DNA: TGTGCCAGCAGCCCACAGGGAATTAGCAATCAGCCCCAGCATTTT

size: NA
V: TRBV5-1
J: TRBJ2-6
D: NA
length: 15
CDR3: CASTYRASEANVLTF
DNA: TGCGCCAGCACTTACAGGGCCTCTGAGGCCAACGTCCTGACTTTC

size: NA
V: TRBV19
J: TRBJ1-2
D: NA
length: 13
CDR3: CASSIVDSYGYTF
DNA: TGTGCCAGTAGTATAGTGGACAGCTATGGCTACACCTTC

size: few
V: TRBV2
J: TRBJ1-2
D: NA
length: 18
CDR3: CASSEVRGRWRLNYGYTF
DNA: TGTGCCAGCAGTGAAGTCAGGGGCAGGTGGCGACTGAACTATGGCTACACCTTC

size: NA
V: TRBV13
J: TRBJ2-1
D: TRBD2
length: 15
CDR3: CASSISGGANNEQFF
DNA: TGTGCCAGCAGCATAAGCGGGGGGGCTAACAATGAGCAGTTCTTC

size: NA
V: TRBV15
J: TRBJ1-2
D: NA
length: 16
CDR3: CATSRDLTGSGYGYTF
DNA: TGTGCCACCAGCAGAGATCTTACAGGGTCCGGATATGGCTACACCTTC

size: once
V: TRBV13
J: TRBJ2-7
D: TRBD2
length: 17
CDR3: CASSSSSGGALSYEQYF
DNA: TGTGCCAGCAGCTCATCTAGCGGGGGGGCCCTATCCTACGAGCAGTACTTC

size: NA
V: TRBV14
J: TRBJ2-7
D: NA
length: 15
CDR3: CASSQVWGRHYEQYF
DNA: TGTGCCAGCAGCCAAGTTTGGGGCAGACACTACGAGCAGTACTTC

size: NA
V: TRBV4-1
J: TRBJ2-5
D: TRBD2
length: 15
CDR3: CASSRPGTTQETQYF
DNA: TGCGCCAGCAGCCGCCCTGGGACTACCCAAGAGACCCAGTACTTC

size: NA
V: TRBV4-3
J: TRBJ2-7
D: NA
length: 16
CDR3: CASSQERGTTYYEQYF
DNA: TGCGCCAGCAGCCAAGAGAGGGGGACAACTTACTACGAGCAGTACTTC

size: NA
V: TRBV4-3
J: TRBJ2-5
D: NA
length: 15
CDR3: CASSRSTGRGETQYF
DNA: TGCGCCAGCAGCCGATCGACAGGGCGGGGAGAGACCCAGTACTTC

size: few
V: TRBV6-6
J: TRBJ2-1
D: TRBD1
length: 14
CDR3: CASRSGQRLNEQFF
DNA: TGTGCCAGCAGGTCGGGACAGAGACTAAATGAGCAGTTCTTC

size: NA
V: TRBV7-6
J: TRBJ2-7
D: TRBD2
length: 15
CDR3: CASSLSLAGDYEQYF
DNA: TGTGCCAGCAGCTTAAGTCTAGCGGGGGATTACGAGCAGTACTTC

size: NA
V: TRBV5-1
J: TRBJ2-5
D: NA
length: 16
CDR3: CASSLWRGPLQETQYF
DNA: TGCGCCAGCAGCTTGTGGAGGGGGCCGCTTCAAGAGACCCAGTACTTC

size: few
V: TRBV7-6
J: TRBJ2-7
D: NA
length: 15
CDR3: CASSYSAGRRFEQYF
DNA: TGTGCCAGCAGTTACTCAGCTGGGAGAAGATTCGAGCAGTACTTC

size: NA
V: TRBV7-6
J: TRBJ1-4
D: NA
length: 12
CDR3: CASSHGDEKLFF
DNA: TGTGCCAGCAGCCACGGGGATGAAAAACTGTTTTTT

size: NA
V: TRBV5-4
J: TRBJ2-5
D: NA
length: 16
CDR3: CASSLGGGGYQETQYF
DNA: TGTGCCAGCAGCTTGGGTGGCGGGGGCTACCAAGAGACCCAGTACTTC

size: NA
V: TRBV9
J: TRBJ2-3
D: NA
length: 14
CDR3: CASGTGSFTDTQYF
DNA: TGTGCCAGCGGAACGGGGTCCTTCACAGATACGCAGTATTTT

size: NA
V: TRBV27
J: TRBJ2-3
D: NA
length: 14
CDR3: CASSLRTSTDTQYF
DNA: TGTGCCAGCAGTTTAAGGACTAGCACAGATACGCAGTATTTT

size: NA
V: TRBV5-8
J: TRBJ2-5
D: NA
length: 14
CDR3: CASSLEQGQETQYF
DNA: TGTGCCAGCAGCTTGGAGCAGGGGCAAGAGACCCAGTACTTC

size: NA
V: TRBV5-1
J: TRBJ1-2
D: NA
length: 15
CDR3: CASSLERFANYGYTF
DNA: TGCGCCAGCAGCTTGGAGCGCTTTGCTAACTATGGCTACACCTTC

size: NA
V: TRBV11-2
J: TRBJ1-5
D: NA
length: 14
CDR3: CASSLDSQFEPQHF
DNA: TGTGCCAGCAGCTTAGATAGCCAGTTTGAGCCCCAGCATTTT

size: NA
V: TRBV28
J: TRBJ2-7
D: TRBD1
length: 18
CDR3: CASSFAPDRGGDWDEQYF
DNA: TGTGCCAGCAGTTTCGCCCCGGACAGGGGGGGAGATTGGGACGAGCAGTACTTC

size: NA
V: TRBV25-1
J: TRBJ2-7
D: NA
length: 15
CDR3: CASSEGQGSPYEQYF
DNA: TGTGCCAGCAGTGAAGGGCAGGGGTCCCCCTACGAGCAGTACTTC

size: NA
V: TRBV30
J: TRBJ1-1
D: NA
length: 13
CDR3: CAWSVSTNTEAFF
DNA: TGTGCCTGGAGTGTAAGCACGAACACTGAAGCTTTCTTT

size: NA
V: TRBV30
J: TRBJ1-1
D: TRBD1
length: 14
CDR3: CACPFGEGATEAFF
DNA: TGTGCCTGTCCTTTCGGAGAGGGGGCGACTGAAGCTTTCTTT

size: NA
V: TRBV11-3
J: TRBJ2-7
D: NA
length: 12
CDR3: CASSLGGHEQYF
DNA: TGTGCCAGCAGCTTAGGGGGCCACGAGCAGTACTTC

size: NA
V: TRBV7-8
J: TRBJ2-1
D: TRBD2
length: 19
CDR3: CASRGRLLAGGPRSHEQFF
DNA: TGTGCCAGCAGAGGAAGGTTACTAGCGGGGGGTCCCCGGAGCCATGAGCAGTTCTTC

size: NA
V: TRBV5-4
J: TRBJ2-1
D: TRBD2
length: 17
CDR3: CASTSSKTGTSGGEQFF
DNA: TGTGCCAGCACATCTTCCAAAACCGGGACTAGCGGGGGTGAGCAGTTCTTC

size: NA
V: TRBV4-3
J: TRBJ2-5
D: TRBD2
length: 17
CDR3: CASSQGWPSGGEETQYF
DNA: TGCGCCAGCAGCCAAGGGTGGCCAAGCGGGGGGGAAGAGACCCAGTACTTC

size: NA
V: TRBV19
J: TRBJ1-5
D: NA
length: 15
CDR3: CASRGLGQGTQPQHF
DNA: TGTGCCAGTAGAGGTTTGGGGCAGGGCACTCAGCCCCAGCATTTT

size: NA
V: TRBV4-2
J: TRBJ2-7
D: NA
length: 15
CDR3: CASSQDLGAGYEQYF
DNA: TGTGCCAGCAGCCAAGATCTTGGGGCCGGGTACGAGCAGTACTTC

size: few
V: TRBV11-3
J: TRBJ2-7
D: NA
length: 14
CDR3: CASSLSRGNYEQYF
DNA: TGTGCCAGCAGCTTATCACGCGGAAACTACGAGCAGTACTTC